This TCR beta chain was obtained from a study of blood T cell repertoires in COVID-19. Whole-study context: Sites in the United States, Italy and Spain provided acute and convalescent COVID-19 samples. T cells, B-cell-depleted T cells, or PBMCs supplied cDNA or gDNA.

Germline assignment: CDR1 KGHSH and CDR2 LQKENI. V lost 3 bases and J lost 2, with 14 bases in between. This CDR3 is 16 amino acids long. The table came from immunoSEQ multiplex PCR; TCRdb's copy has only in-frame clones and leaves some out. The repertoire holds under 4,500 clones, around 80% seen once, with approximately 38% in the top ten. The sample comprised peripheral blood. This receptor was identified in a human donor with active or convalescent COVID-19. The donor label of this sample is uncertain. V is TRBV18 and J is TRBJ2-1, with D tentatively TRBD2 (5 bases). Here the CDR3 DNA reads TGTGCCAGCTCACCGATCCTCCGGGGTCCCTACAATGAGCAGTTCTTC. Translating it yields CASSPILRGPYNEQFF.